The sequence of this TCR beta chain was determined in a study of blood T cell repertoires in COVID-19. Study-wide background: Researchers got acute and convalescent COVID-19 samples from the United States, Italy and Spain. T cells, B-cell-depleted T cells, or PBMCs supplied cDNA or gDNA.

The Seattle site enrolled patients during active infection and followed them longitudinally. The germline gives CDR1 SQVTM, CDR2 ANQGSEA. There are 14 residues in the CDR3. V trimming: 6 bases; J trimming: 4 bases; junction bases outside the gene matches: 9. The table lists this clone with a count of one. Original data processing: Nucleated cell number was recorded as an estimate derived from reference gene primer amplification. The method was immunoSEQ multiplex PCR; TCRdb's version includes in-frame clones alone and lacks a portion of them. That table supplies the V and J calls and clone size; D and trimming were determined from the DNA. There are 250,000 to 350,000 clones in the sample; almost 90% occur only once, and less than 3.5% lies in the top ten.

This sequence originates from a woman aged 25 to 45 with COVID-19, enrolled during active disease. This chain joins TRBV29-1 and TRBJ2-1; 7 positions agree with TRBD2. The specimen sequenced was peripheral blood. CDR3 sequence reads: CSVAGPVVYNEQFF. In nucleotides, the CDR3 is TGCAGCGTAGCGGGGCCCGTAGTTTACAATGAGCAGTTCTTC.